These T cell receptor beta chains were read from a single sample in a study of T cell responses to AZD1222 COVID-19 vaccine. Only in-frame clones appear in the TCRdb table, and some are missing; sequencing was by immunoSEQ multiplex PCR. Seen here are 100,000 to 120,000 clones, over 85% observed once, and the top ten hold 3% to 3.5%. The sample consisted of peripheral blood, taken on day 0 of MenACWY control vaccination. The receptors were sampled from an adult in good health. Each CDR3 is given with its conserved first and last residue. Each record gives: CDR3 length, J gene, V gene, CDR3 protein.

len: 14
j_gene: TRBJ2-2
v_gene: TRBV5-1
CDR3aa: CASSLVQGAGELFF

len: 15
j_gene: TRBJ1-6
v_gene: TRBV5-1
CDR3aa: CASSRQGDYNSPLHF

len: 13
j_gene: TRBJ2-7
v_gene: TRBV5-1
CDR3aa: CASRRLGMYEQYF

len: 14
j_gene: TRBJ1-4
v_gene: TRBV30
CDR3aa: CAWSVLGTNEKLFF

len: 12
j_gene: TRBJ1-2
v_gene: TRBV5-6
CDR3aa: CASSATGPIYTF

len: 14
j_gene: TRBJ1-5
v_gene: TRBV9
CDR3aa: CASSAGTGVQPQHF

len: 17
j_gene: TRBJ1-3
v_gene: TRBV10-3
CDR3aa: CAISESGQASSGNTIYF

len: 14
j_gene: TRBJ1-5
v_gene: TRBV2
CDR3aa: CASSEVAGRQPQHF

len: 14
j_gene: TRBJ1-3
v_gene: TRBV6-1
CDR3aa: CASSEGASGNTIYF

len: 13
j_gene: TRBJ2-3
v_gene: TRBV11-2
CDR3aa: CASSFTGTDTQYF

len: 14
j_gene: TRBJ1-2
v_gene: TRBV7-2
CDR3aa: CASSLGSGYGGYTF

len: 13
j_gene: TRBJ2-7
v_gene: TRBV9
CDR3aa: CASSVEGLGKEYF

len: 15
j_gene: TRBJ1-1
v_gene: TRBV6-2/TRBV6-3
CDR3aa: CASSYGGAQNTEAFF

len: 13
j_gene: TRBJ2-7
v_gene: TRBV6-2/TRBV6-3
CDR3aa: CASSYGGLYEQYF

len: 13
j_gene: TRBJ2-7
v_gene: TRBV6-5
CDR3aa: CATLGAGHYEQYF

len: 15
j_gene: TRBJ2-7
v_gene: TRBV5-1
CDR3aa: CASSARLAGGYEQYF

len: 13
j_gene: TRBJ1-1
v_gene: TRBV6-5
CDR3aa: CASRPGGSTEAFF

len: 14
j_gene: TRBJ1-4
v_gene: TRBV2
CDR3aa: CASQTGAISEKLFF

len: 15
j_gene: TRBJ2-5
v_gene: TRBV28
CDR3aa: CASSETGGLRETQYF

len: 14
j_gene: TRBJ2-5
v_gene: TRBV29-1
CDR3aa: CSVEPGGARETQYF